The clone carrying this T cell receptor (beta chain) was seen a handful of times. Its matching antigen is unknown. This sample was taken from a study of CD8 T cells in Susac syndrome. The authors sequenced TCR beta from blood CD8+ and CD4+ T cells. Isolation of CD8+ and CD4+ T cells was performed negatively, whereas enrichment of TEMRA cells was done by FACS. Reverse transcription of 0.5 to 1 ug RNA was performed with random hexamers. TCR beta CDR3 was amplified by immunoSEQ covering 54 Vbeta and 13 Jbeta. TCRdb called the immunoSEQ multiplex PCR reads again in MiXCR, with one record for every CDR3 protein. The sample holds more than 150,000 distinct CDR3 sequences, just under 95% seen once. The study's findings and limits: By the study's own acknowledgment, its TCR sequencing and HLA analysis included relatively few individuals.

This CDR3 is 15 amino acids long. The trim removed 6 bases at V and 4 bases at J, leaving 8 bases unmatched. Sequencing was carried out using CD8+ T cells from PBMCs. The rearrangement links TRBV12-3 or TRBV12-4 to TRBJ2-1; 8 bases agree with TRBD2. This receptor was taken from a human donor with multiple sclerosis. CDR3 in DNA: TGTGCCAGCAGCCTCGGGTTAGCGGGGTACAATGAGCAGTTCTTC. Translation gives CASSLGLAGYNEQFF.